Shown below are 30 T cell receptor beta chains from a single sample sequenced in a study of T cell repertoires in cytomegalovirus infection. TCRdb called the reads again in MiXCR, with one record for every CDR3 protein. This table has about 460,000 distinct CDR3 sequences, about 10% appearing once. Sequenced input: PBMCs. The source of these receptors is a human donor in good health (CMV status not recorded). Some clones in this sample may be carry-over from other donors' samples.

The table lists this clonotype with many counts. The genes are TRBV29-1 and TRBJ2-1, with 7 bases that match TRBD1. CDR1 and CDR2 from the germline V gene are SQVTM and ANQGSEA. This CDR3 is built from 14 residues. The V gene end was trimmed by 6 bases and the J gene end by 3 bases; junction bases not matched to a gene: 8. CDR3 loop: CSVVYRGFYNEQFF. CDR3 DNA sequence: TGCAGCGTCGTCTACAGGGGTTTCTACAATGAGCAGTTCTTC.

CDR3 sequence: CATSSLTPQGYEQYF. The DNA of the CDR3 is TGTGCCACCAGCAGCCTTACCCCTCAGGGCTACGAGCAGTACTTC. The gene calls are TRBV15 and TRBJ2-7, with D tentatively TRBD1 (5 bases). Germline V gene data show CDR1 as LNHNV and CDR2 as YYDKDF (reference sequence). CDR3 size: 15 residues. V was cut by 3 bases and J by 3 bases, with 15 bases left in between. Full variable domain (outside the CDR3, taken from reference TRBV15 and TRBJ2-7): DAMVIQNPRYQVTQFGKPVTLSCSQTLNHNVMYWYQQKSSQAPKLLFHYYDKDFNNEADTPDNFQSRRPNTSFCFLDIRSPGLGDTAMYLCATSSLTPQGYEQYFGPGTRLTVT.

This clonotype was counted many times. The rearrangement joins TRBV2 to TRBJ1-5, with 7 positions matching TRBD1. Per germline, CDR1 SNHLY and CDR2 FYNNEI. This CDR3 is built from 13 residues. V shed 10 bases, J shed 6 bases, and the junction held 9 bases outside the gene matches. In nucleotides, the CDR3 is TGTGCCATCCAGGAGGGACAGACTCAGCCCCAGCATTTT. Amino acids: CAIQEGQTQPQHF. Complete variable domain (other parts from reference TRBV2 and TRBJ1-5): EPEVTQTPSHQVTQMGQEVILRCVPISNHLYFYWYRQILGQKVEFLVSFYNNEISEKSEIFDDQFSVERPDGSNFTLKIRSTKLEDSAMYFCAIQEGQTQPQHFGDGTRLSIL.

In this sample, this clonotype turned up many times. V usage is TRBV10-3 and J usage is TRBJ2-7; unclear D gene. The germline CDR1 and CDR2 sequences are ENHRY and SYGVKD. The CDR3 runs to 13 residues. Trimming pared 4 bases from V and 3 bases from J, leaving 10 bases between. In nucleotides, the CDR3 is TGTGCCATCAGTGCCTCGGAAATCTACGAGCAGTACTTC. As protein: CAISASEIYEQYF.

The rearrangement links TRBV7-9 to TRBJ1-2; 9 positions agree with TRBD1. Germline V lookup: CDR1 SEHNR, CDR2 FQNEAQ (reference sequence). V shed 4 bases and J 8 bases; nucleotides not matched to a gene: 8. The CDR3 extends over 14 amino acids. In DNA form, the CDR3 reads TGTGCCAGCAGCTCAGCCGGGACAGGGTTAGGCTACACCTTC. Its translation is CASSSAGTGLGYTF.

This clonotype was detected a few times. The chain couples TRBV29-1 to TRBJ2-1, with TRBD1 matching 7 bases. CDR3 length equals 16 residues. V gave up 3 bases and J gave up 0 bases; unmatched junction bases: 8. CDR1 is SQVTM and CDR2 is ANQGSEA in the germline V gene. Written as DNA, the CDR3 is TGCAGCGTTGAGGGAAGGGCAGGGGGCTCCTACAATGAGCAGTTCTTC. It codes for CSVEGRAGGSYNEQFF.

This clonotype has at least ten counts. The chain carries TRBV7-8 and TRBJ1-5, with 12 nucleotides matching TRBD1. V was clipped by 3 bases and J by 0 bases; unmatched bases: 3. This CDR3 spans 17 amino acids. Germline V lookup: CDR1 SGHVS, CDR2 FQNEAQ. The CDR3 sequence: CASSLGQGAYSNQPQHF. DNA of the CDR3: TGTGCCAGCAGCTTGGGACAGGGGGCTTATAGCAATCAGCCCCAGCATTTT.

There are a few counts of this clonotype. The CDR3 spells CAISDPGQGPAGTEAFF. The CDR3 DNA is TGTGCCATCAGTGACCCGGGACAGGGTCCGGCGGGCACTGAAGCTTTCTTT. The rearrangement uses TRBV10-3 and TRBJ1-1, with 9 nucleotides matching TRBD1. J was trimmed by 4 bases and V by 3 bases; bases with no gene match: 12. The germline gives CDR1 ENHRY, CDR2 SYGVKD. This CDR3 has 17 amino acids.

There are a few counts of this clonotype. The chain couples TRBV5-1 to TRBJ1-2; 7 positions agree with TRBD1. The germline CDR1 and CDR2 sequences are SGHRS and YFSETQ. J lost 4 bases, V lost 2 bases, and 8 bases had no gene match. The CDR3 is 15 amino acids. CDR3 sequence (DNA): TGCGCCAGCAGCTTAGGGGGCTCGGCAGGCTATGGCTACACCTTC. The encoded protein is CASSLGGSAGYGYTF. Full variable domain (remainder filled in from reference TRBV5-1 and TRBJ1-2): KAGVTQTPRYLIKTRGQQVTLSCSPISGHRSVSWYQQTPGQGLQFLFEYFSETQRNKGNFPGRFSGRQFSNSRSEMNVSTLELGDSALYLCASSLGGSAGYGYTFGSGTRLTVV.

This clonotype has a handful of counts. The chain carries TRBV3-1 and TRBJ2-3; 10 nucleotides match TRBD1. Trimming removed 4 bases from V and 12 bases from J; junction bases left unmatched: 10. The CDR3 covers 14 residues. CDR1 and CDR2 from the germline V gene are LGHDT and YNNKEL (reference sequence). The chain's CDR3 is CASSLGQGGFTQYF. CDR3 nucleotide sequence: TGTGCCAGCAGCCTCGGACAGGGGGGGTTTACACAGTATTTT.

CDR3 amino acids: CASSLETGLVETQYF. DNA for the CDR3: TGTGCCAGCAGTCTAGAGACGGGCCTCGTAGAGACCCAGTACTTC. The V gene is TRBV6-1, the J gene TRBJ2-5; D is unresolved. CDR1 is MNHNS and CDR2 is SASEGT in the germline V gene. The V end was cut by 5 bases, the J end by 4 bases, with 17 bases between. This CDR3 is built from 15 residues.

This clonotype was seen ten or more times. J is TRBJ2-7 and V is TRBV7-9; D gene ambiguous. CDR1 and CDR2 from the germline V gene are SEHNR and FQNEAQ (reference sequence). This CDR3 region has 13 residues. V was shortened by 1 base and J by 6 bases, with 10 bases between the two germline ends. The CDR3 coding sequence is TGTGCCAGCAGCTTAGATGCCACTGTCGAGCAGTACTTC. This encodes CASSLDATVEQYF. Full variable domain (missing parts from reference TRBV7-9 and TRBJ2-7): DTGVSQNPRHKITKRGQNVTFRCDPISEHNRLYWYRQTLGQGPEFLTYFQNEAQLEKSRLLSDRFSAERPKGSFSTLEIQRTEQGDSAMYLCASSLDATVEQYFGPGTRLTVT.

In this sample, this clonotype turned up many times. CDR3 in DNA: TGTGCCGCTAGCGATCCCTACAATGAGCAGTTCTTC. It translates to CAASDPYNEQFF. V usage is TRBV19 and J usage is TRBJ2-1, with D perhaps TRBD2 (6 bases). V lost 11 bases, J lost 2 bases, and 10 bases lay in between. The CDR3 runs 12 residues. Germline assignment: CDR1 LNHDA and CDR2 SQIVND (reference sequence).

This clonotype showed up many times. The V call is TRBV7-9, the J call TRBJ1-1, with 8 bases that match TRBD1. Germline V lookup: CDR1 SEHNR, CDR2 FQNEAQ (reference sequence). The CDR3 is 14 amino acids. The J segment lost 1 base and the V segment lost 7 bases, leaving 5 bases of the junction unmatched. CDR3 region: CASNHRGENTEAFF. The CDR3 bases are TGTGCCAGCAACCACAGGGGGGAGAACACTGAAGCTTTCTTT. Together with reference TRBV7-9 and TRBJ1-1, the CDR3 gives the full variable domain: DTGVSQNPRHKITKRGQNVTFRCDPISEHNRLYWYRQTLGQGPEFLTYFQNEAQLEKSRLLSDRFSAERPKGSFSTLEIQRTEQGDSAMYLCASNHRGENTEAFFGQGTRLTVV.

CDR3 in DNA: TGTGCCAGCAGCTTAGGTAGGGAGGCCGAGCAGTACTTC. This translates into CASSLGREAEQYF. V and J are TRBV13 and TRBJ2-7; D is perhaps TRBD2 (6 bases). Germline CDR1 reads PRHDT; CDR2 reads FYEKMQ (reference sequence). Trimming cost V 0 bases and J 6 bases, with 9 bases left between them. The CDR3 is 13 amino acids.

This clonotype was counted at least ten times. V and J are TRBV7-2 and TRBJ2-5; weak D call: TRBD2 (6 bases). V was trimmed by 5 bases and J by 5 bases, leaving 18 bases between them. The CDR3 has 15 amino acids. Germline CDR1 is SGHTA and CDR2 is FQGNSA. CDR3 loop: CASSRDGGPGETQYF. DNA for the CDR3: TGTGCCAGCAGCCGGGACGGGGGTCCTGGTGAGACCCAGTACTTC.

This clonotype was counted ten times or more. The rearrangement uses TRBV2 and TRBJ1-5, with no clear D. Trimming left V 5 bases short and J 5 bases short, with 13 bases between. CDR3 length: 14 amino acids. Per the germline V gene, CDR1 is SNHLY and CDR2 is FYNNEI. CDR3 DNA sequence: TGTGCCAGCAGTCCGGACCTGCGCGATCAGCCCCAGCATTTT. Translating gives CASSPDLRDQPQHF.

In this sample, this clonotype turned up a few times. The CDR3: CASSIARGLAGTIPYNEQFF. In nucleotides, the CDR3 is TGTGCCAGTAGTATAGCTCGGGGACTAGCGGGAACCATCCCCTACAATGAGCAGTTCTTC. The chain has TRBV19 and TRBJ2-1; 13 nucleotides match TRBD2. CDR3 size: 20 residues. V trimming: 1 base; J trimming: 2 bases; junction bases outside the gene matches: 11. Looked up from germline, CDR1 is LNHDA and CDR2 is SQIVND (reference sequence).

This clonotype was seen many times. The rearrangement links TRBV5-6 to TRBJ1-2; no clear D. Trimming took off 0 bases at V and 2 bases at J, with 11 bases between the two ends. The CDR3 has 15 residues. Germline-derived CDR1 and CDR2 are SGHDT and YYEEEE. The CDR3, as DNA: TGTGCCAGCAGCTTGGAAGCTTCAGAGAACTATGGCTACACCTTC. Its translation: CASSLEASENYGYTF.

The chain uses TRBV20-1 and TRBJ2-1; maybe TRBD2 (7 bases). The CDR3 runs 15 residues. Trimming took off 5 bases at V and 7 bases at J, with 21 bases between the two ends. The germline V gene has CDR1 DFQATT and CDR2 SNEGSKA (reference sequence). CDR3 region: CSAHEGGGFRNEQFF. The CDR3 DNA reads as TGCAGTGCTCACGAGGGCGGGGGCTTTAGGAATGAGCAGTTCTTC.

This clonotype occurred many times. A junction end diverges from the germline sequence, so it may reflect a read error. The chain is built from TRBV12-3 or TRBV12-4 and TRBJ1-1, with D uncertain. The CDR3 has 13 amino acids. The CDR3 loop reads CASSFRRVPEAFF. The CDR3 DNA follows: TGTGCCAGCAGTTTCCGCCGGGTCCCTGAGGCTTTCTTT.

This clonotype was seen ten or more times. V gene TRBV14 combines with J gene TRBJ2-1, with no clear D. The CDR3 loop spans 13 amino acids. V was cut by 4 bases and J by 2 bases, with 6 bases left in between. Looked up from germline, CDR1 is SGHDN and CDR2 is FVKESK. CDR3 bases: TGTGCCAGCAGCCCATGGACCTACAATGAGCAGTTCTTC. Protein product: CASSPWTYNEQFF.

This clonotype was seen ten or more times. V gene TRBV27 combines with J gene TRBJ1-2; tentative D call: TRBD1 (5 bases). V lost 6 bases to trimming and J lost 0 bases, with 11 bases between them. The germline V gene encodes CDR1 MNHEY and CDR2 SMNVEV (reference sequence). The length of the CDR3 is 14 residues. The chain's CDR3 is CASRDGGANYGYTF. CDR3 bases: TGTGCCAGCAGAGATGGAGGGGCTAACTATGGCTACACCTTC.

This clonotype was seen many times. This chain connects TRBV12-3 or TRBV12-4 to TRBJ1-1; a possible D gene is TRBD1 (5 bases). Trimming shortened V by 6 bases and J by 5 bases, and 13 bases separated the two germline ends. This CDR3 contains 13 residues. The CDR3 nucleotides are TGTGCCAGCAGGTCCGACAGTGGGACTGAAGCTTTCTTT. It translates to CASRSDSGTEAFF.

This clonotype was seen a few times. An end of the junction differs from the germline gene, which may be a read error. The rearrangement uses TRBV7-7 and TRBJ2-5, with 11 bases lining up with TRBD2. CDR3 length equals 14 residues. Germline values: CDR1 SSHAT, CDR2 FNYEAQ (reference sequence). The DNA of the CDR3 is TGTGCTAGCAGCTTAGCGGGAGGGCATGAGACCCAGTACTTC. Protein sequence: CASSLAGGHETQYF.

This clonotype showed up many times. V gene TRBV6-2 or TRBV6-3 combines with J gene TRBJ2-5; 7 nucleotides line up with TRBD1. The V gene end was trimmed by 0 bases and the J gene end by 2 bases; junction bases not matched to a gene: 9. CDR1 and CDR2 from the germline V gene are MNHEY and SVGEGT. The CDR3 is 17 residues long. The CDR3 coding sequence is TGTGCCAGCAGTTACTCGATGACAGGGAAGCCACAAGAGACCCAGTACTTC. Translated: CASSYSMTGKPQETQYF.

This clonotype occurred many times. The chain links TRBV6-1 to TRBJ1-5; TRBD1 is a possible D gene (5 bases). The ends were cut back, 2 bases at V and 4 bases at J, with 9 bases in the middle. This CDR3 region has 14 residues. Germline-derived CDR1 and CDR2 are MNHNS and SASEGT. CDR3: CASSEQGENQPQHF. CDR3 nucleotides: TGTGCCAGCAGTGAACAGGGAGAGAATCAGCCCCAGCATTTT.

Only a few counts were recorded for this clonotype. J is TRBJ2-1 and V is TRBV20-1, with TRBD2 identical over 13 bases. Germline V CDR1 and CDR2: DFQATT, SNEGSKA (reference sequence). V trimming: 1 base; J trimming: 3 bases; junction bases outside the gene matches: 0. The CDR3 contains 15 residues. The DNA for the CDR3 is TGCAGTGCTAGAGGGACTAGCGGGGGCTACAATGAGCAGTTCTTC. It specifies CSARGTSGGYNEQFF.

This clonotype was recorded many times. This chain connects TRBV12-5 to TRBJ1-6; the D is unclear. Germline-derived CDR1 and CDR2 are LGHNT and FRNRAP. The CDR3 has 13 residues. V was clipped by 5 bases and J by 9 bases, with 11 bases between them. CDR3 bases: TGTGCTAGTGGTGAAGGACCAGGTTCACCCCTCCACTTT. It is translated as CASGEGPGSPLHF.

This clonotype was counted at least ten times. The gene calls are TRBV12-3 or TRBV12-4 and TRBJ2-5; TRBD2 matches at 10 bases. V shed 7 bases, J shed 2 bases, and the junction held 4 bases outside the gene matches. This CDR3 spans 14 amino acids. Here the CDR3 reads CASTSGSPQETQYF. DNA for the CDR3: TGTGCCAGCACTAGCGGGAGCCCTCAAGAGACCCAGTACTTC.